The T cell receptor beta chain under discussion was sequenced for a study of identical twins. Study-level findings and limits: Low generation-probability sequences were in excess among twin-shared out-of-frame alpha sequences.

With template switching, a universal primer site was added, and the cDNA carried unique molecular identifiers. TCRdb reanalysed the 5' RACE reads using MiXCR and keeps one entry per CDR3 protein. Of about 530,000 distinct CDR3 sequences in the sample, 20% to 25% were seen once. With 1 base removed from V and 3 bases from J, the gap between germline ends came to 9 bases. The V gene's germline CDR1 is SEHNR and CDR2 FQNEAQ (reference sequence). The CDR3 contains 14 residues. This clonotype was observed a few times. The antigen is undetermined. These records were also assigned to another study, of yellow fever vaccine responses in identical twins.

Material for sequencing was CD4+ T cells sorted from blood. The sequence came from a woman aged 18-29 years in good health. This chain links TRBV7-9 with TRBJ2-5, with D unresolved. The CDR3 sequence: CASSLGWAKETQYF. The CDR3 DNA sequence: TGTGCCAGCAGCTTAGGATGGGCCAAAGAGACCCAGTACTTC.